This T cell receptor (beta chain) came from a study of shared T cell receptors in the human thymus. Produced via immunoSEQ multiplex PCR; TCRdb's table is partial and in-frame only. The data contain hundreds of thousands of clones, roughly 88% of them singletons. This CDR3 is 18 amino acids long. Unmatched junction bases numbered 13, after V lost 3 bases and J lost 4 bases. The germline V gene encodes CDR1 SGHDT and CDR2 YYEEEE. Separately, the same data were catalogued under a study of human thymus T cells. That study reports: The source of the thymus tissue was resections taken during corrective heart surgery. Highly overlapping thymic repertoires in unrelated individuals were reported by related research.

The TCR was taken from a girl under two years old with a congenital heart defect. The chain links TRBV5-6 to TRBJ2-1, with 10 bases aligning to TRBD1. Sequencing input: thymocytes. CDR3 bases: TGTGCCAGCAGCTCGGGGGACAGGGGACGCGATCTGTACAATGAGCAGTTCTTC. Translated: CASSSGDRGRDLYNEQFF.